One sample yielded the 18 T cell receptor beta chains listed below, sequenced in a study of T cells after yellow fever vaccination. One entry per CDR3 protein, called by TCRdb with MiXCR from the 5' RACE reads. The sample holds about 510,000 distinct CDR3 sequences, 20% to 25% seen once. The sample in question was PBMCs, obtained roughly 23 days after the first yellow fever vaccination. These receptors were taken from a man aged 18 to 35 who received the YFV17D yellow fever vaccine.

This clonotype appeared a few times. J is TRBJ2-3 and V is TRBV20-1; 10 positions agree with TRBD2. V gave up 6 bases and J gave up 7 bases; unmatched junction bases: 13. Germline CDR1 DFQATT, CDR2 SNEGSKA (reference sequence). The CDR3 runs to 15 residues. DNA for the CDR3: TGCAGTGCCTCACAAAGCGGGGGGGCCGGGTATACGCAGTATTTT. It specifies CSASQSGGAGYTQYF.

The CDR3, as DNA: TGTGCCACCAGCAGAGATTGGGTAGGGGGCGATAGCAATCAGCCCCAGCATTTT. This gives the protein CATSRDWVGGDSNQPQHF. The gene calls are TRBV15 and TRBJ1-5; 7 bases map to TRBD1. From germline, CDR1 is LNHNV and CDR2 YYDKDF (reference sequence). CDR3 length: 18 amino acids. The trim removed 0 bases at V and 0 bases at J, leaving 8 bases unmatched.

This clonotype has just a few counts. V usage is TRBV11-2 and J usage is TRBJ2-3, with 15 bases fitting TRBD2. Germline V lookup: CDR1 SGHAT, CDR2 FQNNGV. V was clipped by 4 bases and J by 6 bases; unmatched bases: 17. This CDR3 has 20 amino acids. The CDR3 region has the DNA TGTGCCAGCAGCTGGGCCCCGGGACTAGCGGGGGGCCCCCTATCGGATACGCAGTATTTT. The encoded protein is CASSWAPGLAGGPLSDTQYF.

This clonotype was recorded a few times. The chain carries TRBV4-2 and TRBJ1-4; the D gene is possibly TRBD1 (5 bases). Germline values: CDR1 LGHNA, CDR2 YNFKEQ. This CDR3 spans 15 amino acids. V was clipped by 4 bases and J by 6 bases, with 15 bases between them. The CDR3: CASSRTTASDEKLFF. CDR3 nucleotides: TGTGCCAGCAGCCGAACGACAGCCTCGGATGAAAAACTGTTTTTT.

CDR3 residues: CASSKGGQGALTLYNEQFF. For the CDR3, the DNA is TGTGCCAGCAGCAAGGGCGGACAGGGGGCGCTTACACTCTACAATGAGCAGTTCTTC. The chain is built from TRBV21-1 and TRBJ2-1; no check of the table's D call, TRBD1, against the DNA was made. TRBV21-1 is noted as a pseudogene. The CDR3 covers 19 residues.

V is TRBV6-5 and J is TRBJ1-3; tentative D call: TRBD1 (5 bases). This CDR3 has 15 amino acids. The germline CDR1 and CDR2 sequences are MNHEY and SVGAGI. Between the trimmed V and J ends, which lost 0 bases and 4 bases, there was a span of 10 bases. CDR3 region: CASSYSSGLGNTIYF. The DNA for the CDR3 is TGTGCCAGCAGTTACTCCTCGGGGCTCGGAAACACCATATATTTT.

The sample holds a few counts of this clonotype. The genes are TRBV6-6 and TRBJ2-3, with D maybe TRBD2 (6 bases). Germline-derived CDR1 and CDR2 are MNHNY and SVGAGI (reference sequence). V was pared by 5 bases and J by 6 bases, with 12 bases between. The CDR3 is made up of 13 amino acids. The CDR3 is CASSDGTRDTQYF. In DNA form, the CDR3 reads TGTGCCAGCAGTGATGGGACTCGTGATACGCAGTATTTT.

V and J are TRBV7-9 and TRBJ1-2; possibly TRBD1 for D (5 bases). Germline CDR1 is SEHNR and CDR2 is FQNEAQ (reference sequence). Between the trimmed V and J ends, which lost 1 base and 8 bases, there was a span of 17 bases. This CDR3 is 15 amino acids long. CDR3 in DNA: TGTGCCAGCAGCTTAGAGGTGGGGCGTCTGGAGGGCTACACCTTC. It translates to CASSLEVGRLEGYTF.

This clonotype was recorded a few times. The chain links TRBV20-1 to TRBJ2-1, with TRBD1 identical over 7 bases. From germline, CDR1 is DFQATT and CDR2 SNEGSKA (reference sequence). J gave up 4 bases and V 5 bases, and 5 bases lay outside the gene matches. The CDR3 covers 13 residues. The CDR3 spells CSAYKGQYNEQFF. The DNA of the CDR3 is TGCAGTGCTTATAAGGGACAGTACAATGAGCAGTTCTTC.

This clonotype came up a few times. This chain joins TRBV6-5 and TRBJ2-2; 7 nucleotides align to TRBD2. The J segment lost 6 bases and the V segment lost 6 bases, leaving 7 bases of the junction unmatched. The CDR3 is 14 amino acids. The germline CDR1 and CDR2 sequences are MNHEY and SVGAGI. The chain's CDR3 is CASSPPGRSGELFF. The CDR3 coding sequence is TGTGCCAGCAGCCCTCCCGGGAGGTCCGGGGAGCTGTTTTTT.

Only a few counts were recorded for this clonotype. V and J are TRBV20-1 and TRBJ1-2; TRBD1 aligns across 9 bases. The CDR3 length is 14 residues. J gave up 5 bases and V 0 bases, and 4 bases lay outside the gene matches. Germline V gene lookup returns CDR1 DFQATT and CDR2 SNEGSKA (reference sequence). The CDR3 spells CSARETGGPYGYTF. CDR3 coding DNA: TGCAGTGCTAGAGAGACAGGGGGGCCATATGGCTACACCTTC.

Only a few counts were recorded for this clonotype. V is TRBV7-9 and J is TRBJ2-2, with D maybe TRBD1 (6 bases). V was pared by 5 bases and J by 2 bases, with 12 bases between. Germline V gene sequence: CDR1 SEHNR, CDR2 FQNEAQ (reference sequence). The CDR3 length is 15 residues. The CDR3 sequence: CASSPWDINTGELFF. The DNA for the CDR3 is TGTGCCAGCAGCCCTTGGGACATCAACACCGGGGAGCTGTTTTTT.

This clonotype was observed a few times. The chain uses TRBV27 and TRBJ1-5; TRBD1 matches 8 bases. CDR1 and CDR2 (germline): MNHEY, SMNVEV (reference sequence). J lost 5 bases, V lost 5 bases, and 8 bases had no gene match. There are 15 residues in the CDR3. In nucleotides, the CDR3 is TGTGCCAGCAGTCCACCGGGACAGGACGATCAGCCCCAGCATTTT. It specifies CASSPPGQDDQPQHF.

This clonotype was detected only a few times. This chain connects TRBV20-1 to TRBJ1-1; D may be TRBD1 (5 bases). The germline V gene encodes CDR1 DFQATT and CDR2 SNEGSKA (reference sequence). Between the trimmed V and J ends, which lost 0 bases and 9 bases, there was a span of 14 bases. The length of the CDR3 is 13 residues. In DNA, the CDR3 is TGCAGTGCTAGAGATTCTCGGGGGGTGAAAGCTTTCTTT. Amino acid sequence: CSARDSRGVKAFF.

In its sample, this clonotype was seen a few times. This rearrangement joins TRBV18 to TRBJ2-7; possibly TRBD2 for D (5 bases). Germline V lookup: CDR1 KGHSH, CDR2 LQKENI. Trimming left V 3 bases short and J 9 bases short, with 15 bases between. The CDR3 spans 13 residues. The CDR3 bases are TGTGCCAGCTCACCCGAGACTCGACGGGGGCAGTACGTC. This codes for CASSPETRRGQYV.

The chain uses TRBV5-1 and TRBJ2-6; D uncertain. CDR1 SGHRS and CDR2 YFSETQ come from the germline V gene. This CDR3 region has 20 residues. With 4 bases removed from V and 0 bases from J, the gap between germline ends came to 23 bases. The CDR3 nucleotides are TGCGCCAGCAGCGCGACACAAAAACAAAGCCATATCTCTGGGGCCAACGTCCTGACTTTC. Translating it yields CASSATQKQSHISGANVLTF.

As regards this clonotype: This may be a read error, as it is one base from a much larger clone. The J gene is TRBJ2-3, the V gene TRBV5-1, with 8 bases lining up with TRBD1. Germline assignment: CDR1 SGHRS and CDR2 YFSETQ. This CDR3 is built from 13 residues. The CDR3 spells CASSQTGDDTHYF. The CDR3, as DNA: TGCGCCAGCAGCCAGACAGGGGACGATACGCATTATTTT. Supplemented by reference TRBV5-1 and TRBJ2-3, the full variable domain reads KAGVTQTPRYLIKTRGQQVTLSCSPISGHRSVSWYQQTPGQGLQFLFEYFSETQRNKGNFPGRFSGRQFSNSRSEMNVSTLELGDSALYLCASSQTGDDTHYFGPGTRLTVL.

The chain combines TRBV29-1 with TRBJ2-2; D is tentatively TRBD1 or TRBD2 (6 bases each). Deletions cut 4 bases from V and 5 bases from J, with 14 bases between. CDR1 and CDR2 from the germline V gene are SQVTM and ANQGSEA. CDR3 length: 14 amino acids. In nucleotides, the CDR3 is TGCAGCGTTGTTTTAGGGGGGATAACCGGGGAGCTGTTTTTT. Translated, it gives CSVVLGGITGELFF.